What follows are 25 T cell receptor beta chains derived from one specimen sequenced in a study of blood T cell repertoires in COVID-19 (dated by TCRdb to the early 2020s). The library was produced with the immunoSEQ multiplex PCR assay. The source is immuneACCESS, and TCRdb retained only in-frame sequences with V and J called. Part of the clones is not carried over; for the studies checked, unresolved V genes explain less than half of this, and the remainder is unexplained. The sample yields about 310,000 clones; roughly 86% were counted once. Of the sample, about 9.8% is held by the ten largest clones. Source material: PBMCs or T cells enriched from blood (not recorded which). Every receptor here comes from a woman between 18 and 29 years old who had recovered from COVID-19.

The chain carries TRBV24-1 and TRBJ2-1; possible D gene TRBD1, 6 bases. Trimming pared 7 bases from V and 4 bases from J, leaving 19 bases between. CDR1 is KGHDR, CDR2 SFDVKD, per germline. This CDR3 contains 16 residues. The CDR3 sequence: CATSRLQGRRYNEQFF. The DNA of the CDR3 is TGTGCCACCAGCCGATTACAGGGAAGGAGATACAATGAGCAGTTCTTC.

The V and J genes are TRBV5-8 and TRBJ1-2, with 8 bases identical to TRBD1. V lost 2 bases and J lost 5; bases outside the gene matches: 5. CDR3 length: 14 residues. Germline CDR1 reads SGHTS; CDR2 reads YDEGEE. Here the CDR3 reads CASSFRQGIYGYTF. CDR3 nucleotides: TGTGCCAGCAGCTTCCGACAGGGGATATATGGCTACACCTTC. Full variable domain (remainder filled in from reference TRBV5-8 and TRBJ1-2): EAGVTQSPTHLIKTRGQQATLRCSPISGHTSVYWYQQALGLGLQFLLWYDEGEERNRGNFPPRFSGRQFPNYSSELNVNALELEDSALYLCASSFRQGIYGYTFGSGTRLTVV.

V usage is TRBV7-6 and J usage is TRBJ1-4; 10 bases match TRBD1. This CDR3 is built from 15 residues. The V segment lost 4 bases and the J segment 6 bases; nucleotides outside the gene matches: 5. Germline assignment: CDR1 SGHVS and CDR2 FNYEAQ. For the CDR3, the DNA is TGTGCCAGCAGCTCTTGGACAGGGGGAGATGAAAAACTGTTTTTT. Translated, it gives CASSSWTGGDEKLFF. The full variable domain, in which reference TRBV7-6 and TRBJ1-4 provide the parts outside the CDR3, is GAGVSQSPRYKVTKRGQDVALRCDPISGHVSLYWYRQALGQGPEFLTYFNYEAQQDKSGLPNDRFSAERPEGSISTLTIQRTEQRDSAMYRCASSSWTGGDEKLFFGSGTQLSVL.

This clone was found a few times. The chain combines TRBV7-2 with TRBJ1-2; D call uncertain. Germline V gene sequence: CDR1 SGHTA, CDR2 FQGNSA. CDR3 size: 14 residues. V shed 3 bases and J shed 5 bases, with 13 bases lying between them. The CDR3 spells CASSLRPETYGYTF. The CDR3 nucleotides are TGTGCCAGCAGCTTGAGGCCAGAAACGTATGGCTACACCTTC.

The chain employs TRBV28 and TRBJ1-1; maybe TRBD1 (6 bases). Germline assignment: CDR1 MDHEN and CDR2 SYDVKM. V gave up 7 bases and J gave up 8 bases, with 14 bases separating them. The CDR3 runs to 12 residues. The CDR3 is CASTLSGVEAFF. CDR3 DNA: TGTGCCAGCACCCTCTCAGGGGTCGAAGCTTTCTTT.

This clone was seen just once. The genes are TRBV6-5 and TRBJ1-1; D is possibly TRBD1 (6 bases). The germline V gene has CDR1 MNHEY and CDR2 SVGAGI. Trimming took off 8 bases at V and 5 bases at J, with 12 bases between the two ends. The CDR3 consists of 12 residues. The CDR3 nucleotides are TGTGCCAGCCAGGGGAGCGAGACTGAAGCTTTCTTT. Translation gives CASQGSETEAFF.

A note on this clone: The same CDR3 also results from other DNA sequences found in this sample. The chain carries TRBV3-1 (or the pseudogene TRBV3-2) and TRBJ2-2; a weak D match, TRBD1 (5 bases). Deletions cut 4 bases from V and 2 bases from J, with 8 bases between. Germline CDR1 reads LGHDT; CDR2 reads YNNKEL (reference sequence). The CDR3 sequence is 14 residues long. The CDR3, as DNA: TGTGCCAGCAGCCCCAGGACAAACACCGGGGAGCTGTTTTTT. It specifies CASSPRTNTGELFF.

V gene TRBV7-2 combines with J gene TRBJ2-1; the D gene is possibly TRBD1 (6 bases). The length of the CDR3 is 18 residues. CDR1 SGHTA and CDR2 FQGNSA come from the germline V gene. Trimming took off 4 bases at V and 2 bases at J, with 21 bases between the two ends. CDR3 DNA: TGTGCCAGCAGCTCCGCAGTCGTGTTGGGGGCCGCCTACAATGAGCAGTTCTTC. The encoded protein is CASSSAVVLGAAYNEQFF.

The count of this clone is one. The chain links TRBV4-2 to TRBJ2-3, with 12 bases aligning to TRBD2. The CDR3 consists of 19 residues. Trimming at V came to 0 bases and at J to 6 bases, leaving 13 bases not matched to a gene. CDR1 and CDR2 from the germline V gene are LGHNA and YNFKEQ. Here the CDR3 reads CASSQDDRLAGGRPDTQYF. DNA of the CDR3: TGTGCCAGCAGCCAAGATGACCGTCTAGCGGGGGGGCGACCGGATACGCAGTATTTT.

V gene TRBV3-1 (or the pseudogene TRBV3-2) combines with J gene TRBJ2-1; D not certain. V was shortened by 3 bases and J by 8 bases, with 11 bases between the two germline ends. From germline, CDR1 is LGHDT and CDR2 YNNKEL (reference sequence). CDR3 size: 13 residues. The CDR3 here is CASSHLAGDEQFF. The CDR3 DNA reads TGTGCCAGCAGCCACCTCGCAGGCGATGAGCAGTTCTTC.

The chain's CDR3 is CASSSPRDRGYGYTF. The CDR3 DNA reads as TGTGCCAGCAGTTCCCCCCGGGACAGGGGATATGGCTACACCTTC. This chain connects TRBV6-2 or TRBV6-3 to TRBJ1-2; TRBD1 matches at 10 bases. Trimming at V came to 4 bases and at J to 5 bases, leaving 7 bases not matched to a gene. This CDR3 region has 15 residues. Germline loops: CDR1 MNHEY, CDR2 SVGEGT.

This clone was recorded once. V usage is TRBV5-1 and J usage is TRBJ2-5, with 8 nucleotides matching TRBD2. Germline assignment: CDR1 SGHRS and CDR2 YFSETQ. After removal of 4 bases from V and 4 bases from J, the junction contained 12 bases not matched to a gene. This CDR3 is 16 amino acids long. CDR3: CASSLGTSGKGETQYF. The CDR3 DNA reads as TGCGCCAGCAGCCTAGGGACTAGTGGAAAGGGAGAGACCCAGTACTTC.

The chain carries TRBV5-6 and TRBJ2-1; 9 bases match TRBD1. The CDR3 runs 14 residues. Per germline, CDR1 SGHDT and CDR2 YYEEEE. V lost 5 bases to trimming and J lost 8 bases; unmatched junction nucleotides: 8. CDR3 bases: TGTGCCAGCAGGTCCGGGACAGGGTTGTATGAGCAGTTCTTC. Protein: CASRSGTGLYEQFF.

The chain is built from TRBV5-1 and TRBJ2-7; 10 nucleotides align to TRBD1. Germline V gene sequence: CDR1 SGHRS, CDR2 YFSETQ. V lost 0 bases to trimming and J lost 6 bases; unmatched junction nucleotides: 6. This CDR3 comprises 15 residues. CDR3 residues: CASSLGGTGASEQYF. CDR3 nucleotides: TGCGCCAGCAGCTTGGGGGGGACAGGGGCTTCCGAGCAGTACTTC. Full variable domain (missing parts from reference TRBV5-1 and TRBJ2-7): KAGVTQTPRYLIKTRGQQVTLSCSPISGHRSVSWYQQTPGQGLQFLFEYFSETQRNKGNFPGRFSGRQFSNSRSEMNVSTLELGDSALYLCASSLGGTGASEQYFGPGTRLTVT.

The chain combines TRBV11-3 with TRBJ2-7, with D possibly being TRBD1 (5 bases). Germline CDR1 SGHNT, CDR2 YENEEA. The length of the CDR3 is 12 residues. The germline V and J ends were trimmed by 0 bases and 6 bases, with 6 bases remaining between them. CDR3 in DNA: TGTGCCAGCAGCTTAGAAGGGGCCGAGCAGTACTTC. Protein sequence: CASSLEGAEQYF. The complete variable domain, with remaining parts taken from reference TRBV11-3 and TRBJ2-7, reads EAGVVQSPRYKIIEKKQPVAFWCNPISGHNTLYWYLQNLGQGPELLIRYENEEAVDDSQLPKDRFSAERLKGVDSTLKIQPAELGDSAVYLCASSLEGAEQYFGPGTRLTVT.

In this sample, this clone turned up once. The chain carries TRBV5-6 and TRBJ2-3, with D unresolved. V lost 1 base and J lost 6, with 15 bases in between. CDR1 is SGHDT, CDR2 YYEEEE, per germline. The CDR3 is 15 residues long. CDR3 loop: CASSLMTETPDTQYF. The CDR3 region has the DNA TGTGCCAGCAGCTTGATGACTGAGACCCCCGATACGCAGTATTTT.

The V call is TRBV2, the J call TRBJ1-1; 8 bases line up with TRBD1. Trimming cost V 4 bases and J 1 base; bases outside gene matches: 8. Germline CDR1 and CDR2: SNHLY and FYNNEI. The CDR3 spans 16 residues. Here the CDR3 reads CASSAGRGPGNTEAFF. DNA for the CDR3: TGTGCCAGCAGTGCGGGCAGGGGGCCTGGGAACACTGAAGCTTTCTTT.

The gene calls are TRBV4-2 and TRBJ2-1; D not resolved. Looked up from germline, CDR1 is LGHNA and CDR2 is YNFKEQ. CDR3 length: 15 residues. V lost 4 bases, J lost 0 bases, and 10 bases lay in between. In nucleotides, the CDR3 is TGTGCCAGCAGCCCCCGTTACAGCTCCTACAATGAGCAGTTCTTC. This translates into CASSPRYSSYNEQFF.

The chain recombines TRBV19 with TRBJ1-1; D is possibly TRBD1 (5 bases). The germline V gene encodes CDR1 LNHDA and CDR2 SQIVND (reference sequence). V was trimmed by 6 bases and J by 3 bases, leaving 14 bases between them. The CDR3 extends over 14 amino acids. CDR3 coding DNA: TGTGCCAGTAGGTGGCTCCCGGGGGACACTGAAGCTTTCTTT. Translated, it gives CASRWLPGDTEAFF.

A few counts support this clone. The J gene is TRBJ1-5, the V gene TRBV19; the D gene is possibly TRBD1 (6 bases). Germline CDR1 is LNHDA and CDR2 is SQIVND (reference sequence). V was cut by 1 base and J by 1 base, with 8 bases left in between. CDR3 size: 15 residues. For the CDR3, the DNA is TGTGCCAGTAGTATAGTGCAGGGGAGCAATCAGCCCCAGCATTTT. It codes for CASSIVQGSNQPQHF.

J is TRBJ1-2 and V is TRBV24-1; the D gene is possibly TRBD1 (5 bases). Germline-derived CDR1 and CDR2 are KGHDR and SFDVKD. Trimming cost V 10 bases and J 4 bases, with 18 bases left between them. The CDR3 has 14 residues. CDR3 sequence reads: CATPGTQVRYGYTF. The CDR3 DNA is TGTGCCACTCCGGGCACACAGGTACGCTATGGCTACACCTTC.

V and J are TRBV27 and TRBJ2-3; TRBD1 matches 7 bases. Germline V gene sequence: CDR1 MNHEY, CDR2 SMNVEV (reference sequence). V gave up 9 bases and J gave up 4 bases; unmatched junction bases: 16. This CDR3 comprises 16 residues. Here the CDR3 DNA reads TGTGCCAGTCCTCGCACAGGGGACGGCGCGCCAGATACGCAGTATTTT. Its translation: CASPRTGDGAPDTQYF.

This clone was found a few times. CDR3 protein: CASSQIVGSEQYF. CDR3 nucleotides: TGTGCCAGCAGTCAAATTGTGGGGAGCGAGCAGTACTTC. V is TRBV6-4 and J is TRBJ2-7; D is possibly TRBD2 (5 bases). Germline V gene sequence: CDR1 MRHNA, CDR2 SNTAGT. The V and J ends lost 5 bases and 6 bases respectively, with 14 bases between them. CDR3 size: 13 residues.

The V gene is TRBV7-2, the J gene TRBJ2-5; 15 nucleotides match TRBD2. V lost 5 bases to trimming and J lost 4 bases; unmatched junction nucleotides: 5. The CDR3 contains 16 residues. Germline CDR1 reads SGHTA; CDR2 reads FQGNSA. Written as DNA, the CDR3 is TGTGCCAGCAGCATGGGACTAGCGGGGGGAGGAGAGACCCAGTACTTC. Protein: CASSMGLAGGGETQYF.

The rearrangement uses TRBV6-2 or TRBV6-3 and TRBJ1-5, with D hard to call. V was trimmed by 5 bases and J by 0 bases, leaving 8 bases between them. CDR3 length: 14 residues. Per germline, CDR1 MNHEY and CDR2 SVGEGT. The DNA for the CDR3 is TGTGCCAGCAGTCGAGCCATTAGCAATCAGCCCCAGCATTTT. Amino acids: CASSRAISNQPQHF.